This TCR beta chain was identified in a study of blood T cell repertoires in COVID-19. This clone was counted a single time. Authors' methods: Estimated nucleated cell counts came from reference gene primer amplification. Generated by immunoSEQ multiplex PCR, the TCRdb table keeps only in-frame clones and is missing some. V and J calls and clone size are given by that table; D and trimming were obtained from the DNA. The sample carries some 310,000 clones, around 91% recorded once. J gave up 11 bases and V 1 base, and 10 bases lay outside the gene matches. Germline values: CDR1 SQVTM, CDR2 ANQGSEA. This CDR3 contains 13 residues.

The source is a woman in her thirties or forties with COVID-19, enrolled during active disease. The specimen was peripheral blood. This chain joins TRBV29-1 and TRBJ1-1, with 7 nucleotides matching TRBD1. Here the CDR3 DNA reads TGCAGCGTTGAAGGACAGGGAATGTGGGGGGCTTTCTTT. Translated: CSVEGQGMWGAFF.